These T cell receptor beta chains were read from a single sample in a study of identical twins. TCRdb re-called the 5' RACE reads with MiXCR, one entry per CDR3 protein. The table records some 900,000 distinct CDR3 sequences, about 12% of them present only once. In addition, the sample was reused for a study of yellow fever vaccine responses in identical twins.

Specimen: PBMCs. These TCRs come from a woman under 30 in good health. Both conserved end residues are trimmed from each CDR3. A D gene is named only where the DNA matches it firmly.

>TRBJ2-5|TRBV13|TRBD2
ASSLGVAGVSETQY
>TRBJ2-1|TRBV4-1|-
ASSQLLEGSYNEQF
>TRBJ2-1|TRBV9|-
ASSPSSPLGWNEQF
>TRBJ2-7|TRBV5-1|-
ASSLAQEGYEQY
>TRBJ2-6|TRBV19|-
ASSPSAQGANVLT
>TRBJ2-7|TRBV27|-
ASSSGPPEQY
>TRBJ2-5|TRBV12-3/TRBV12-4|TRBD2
ASAKGTSGGTGETQY
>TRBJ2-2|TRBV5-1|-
ASTPAGIGVNGELF
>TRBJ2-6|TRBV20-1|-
SANPGPTSGANVLT
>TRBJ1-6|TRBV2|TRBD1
ASDSAGQSRSPLH
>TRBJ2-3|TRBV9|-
ASSPQAGVTAGDTQY
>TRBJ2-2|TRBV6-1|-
ASSESGYNGELF
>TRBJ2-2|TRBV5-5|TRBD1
ASSLKGRGTSTGELF
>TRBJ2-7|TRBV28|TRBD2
ASSSPSSGSMYEQY
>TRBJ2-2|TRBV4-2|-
ASSQEGLPTGELF
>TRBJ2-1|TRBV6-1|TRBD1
ASSKGQGKNEQF
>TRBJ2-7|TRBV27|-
ASSPHRARTYEQY
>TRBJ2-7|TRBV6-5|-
ASSYSTMGGGYEQY
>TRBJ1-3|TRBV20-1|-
SARVGGGRGKENTIY
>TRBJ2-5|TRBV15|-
ATSPRGGEQETQY
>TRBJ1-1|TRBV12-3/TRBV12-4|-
ASTSLAGTEAF
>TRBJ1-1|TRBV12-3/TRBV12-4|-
ASSFPAMNTEAF
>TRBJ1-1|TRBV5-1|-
ASSLNWSGGTEAF
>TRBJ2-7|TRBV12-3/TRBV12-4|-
ASSSHHYEQY
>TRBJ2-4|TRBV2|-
ASTRDRQNIQY
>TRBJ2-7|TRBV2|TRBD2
ASSEALIAGGYEQY
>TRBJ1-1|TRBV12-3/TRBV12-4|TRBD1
ASSLSRGARGRNTEAF
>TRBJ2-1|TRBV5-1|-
ASRLEASWDEQF